This TCR beta chain was retrieved from a study of T-cell memory formation after mild COVID-19. Whole-study results and caveats: There was no confirmation that second-wave clones peaking on day 37 were SARS-CoV-2 specific. Whereas later expanders leaned CD4+, clones contracting day 15 to 85 showed a balanced CD4/CD8 makeup. Some clones that responded turned up in pre-infection memory, which suggests that cross-reactive memory joined in.

TCR alpha and TCR beta cDNA libraries carrying sample barcodes and UMIs came from 5'RACE with constant-segment primers. TCRdb re-called the 5' RACE reads with MiXCR, one entry per CDR3 protein. Of roughly 250,000 distinct CDR3 sequences in the sample, roughly 15% were seen once. Details on this clonotype: Its antigen is currently unknown.

Trimming pared 3 bases from V and 7 bases from J, leaving 14 bases between. In germline, CDR1 is SGHRS, CDR2 YFSETQ. The CDR3 runs 14 residues. The V gene is TRBV5-1, the J gene TRBJ2-1, with D hard to call. The sequence came from a man aged 18 to 35 who had mild COVID-19 (a few samples of this study predate the infection). Cell type and time point are not known. The specimen sequenced was PBMCs or a T cell subset sorted from them (not recorded which). The CDR3 reads CASSSNQAINEQFF. CDR3 sequence (DNA): TGCGCCAGCAGCTCGAATCAGGCGATTAATGAGCAGTTCTTC.